This passage covers 19 T cell receptor beta chains from one sample sequenced in a study of breast tumors, draining lymph nodes, adjacent tissues. Axillary draining lymph nodes of breast cancer patients supplied the node samples. TCRdb fed the multiplex PCR reads into MiXCR, producing one record per CDR3 protein. The sample holds around 190,000 distinct CDR3 sequences, around a third seen once. Material for sequencing was axillary lymph node tissue. These receptors were collected from a female donor with breast cancer. Some clones in this sample may be carry-over from other donors' samples.

This clonotype has at least ten counts. This chain links TRBV7-2 with TRBJ2-5; 9 bases are a match to TRBD2. The CDR3 covers 17 residues. V shed 1 base and J 4 bases; nucleotides not matched to a gene: 10. Germline V lookup: CDR1 SGHTA, CDR2 FQGNSA. CDR3 protein: CASSLGSGGSGGETQYF. The CDR3 DNA reads as TGTGCCAGCAGCTTAGGTAGCGGGGGATCCGGTGGAGAGACCCAGTACTTC.

The sample holds many counts of this clonotype. V usage is TRBV25-1 and J usage is TRBJ2-5; D remains unclear. Germline CDR1 reads MGHDK; CDR2 reads SYGVNS. This CDR3 is built from 13 residues. Trimming stripped 0 bases from V and 5 bases from J, with 7 bases between. The CDR3 nucleotides are TGTGCCAGCAGTGAATATAAGGTGGAGACCCAGTACTTC. This encodes CASSEYKVETQYF.

This chain joins TRBV20-1 and TRBJ2-6; the match to TRBD1 covers 10 bases. CDR3 size: 21 residues. J gave up 0 bases and V 3 bases, and 17 bases lay outside the gene matches. Germline V CDR1 and CDR2: DFQATT, SNEGSKA (reference sequence). Written as DNA, the CDR3 is TGCAGTGCTAGCCGGGACAGGGGAGTCCCCGGGCTGTGCTCTGGGGCCAACGTCCTGACTTTC. Translation: CSASRDRGVPGLCSGANVLTF.

Notes on this clonotype: This clone may be a read error of a much larger clone one base away. V usage is TRBV5-6 and J usage is TRBJ2-7, with D hard to call. CDR1 is SGHDT, CDR2 YYEEEE, per germline. Between the trimmed V and J ends, which lost 7 bases and 6 bases, there was a span of 14 bases. The CDR3 has 12 residues. As DNA, the CDR3 is TGTGCCAGCCGCCTTCGTTCTCCCGAGCAGTACTTC. Its translation: CASRLRSPEQYF.

At least ten counts were recorded for this clonotype. V and J are TRBV20-1 and TRBJ2-5, with TRBD2 matching 11 bases. Germline-derived CDR1 and CDR2 are DFQATT and SNEGSKA (reference sequence). J was trimmed by 5 bases and V by 0 bases; bases with no gene match: 5. The CDR3 length is 15 residues. CDR3 sequence: CSARDLAGGGETQYF. DNA for the CDR3: TGCAGTGCTAGAGATCTAGCGGGAGGCGGGGAGACCCAGTACTTC.

The table lists this clonotype with many counts. The chain has TRBV15 and TRBJ2-5; no reliable D call. V lost 5 bases and J 2 bases, leaving 6 bases between the germline ends. The CDR3 extends over 12 amino acids. The germline gives CDR1 LNHNV, CDR2 YYDKDF (reference sequence). CDR3 in amino acids: CATSSVQETQYF. The CDR3 DNA is TGTGCCACCAGCTCGGTACAAGAGACCCAGTACTTC. The variable domain in full, completed from reference TRBV15 and TRBJ2-5, reads DAMVIQNPRYQVTQFGKPVTLSCSQTLNHNVMYWYQQKSSQAPKLLFHYYDKDFNNEADTPDNFQSRRPNTSFCFLDIRSPGLGDTAMYLCATSSVQETQYFGPGTRLLVL.

This clonotype was recorded at least ten times. This chain joins TRBV6-5 and TRBJ1-5; D is possibly TRBD1 (6 bases). Germline V gene data show CDR1 as MNHEY and CDR2 as SVGAGI. Trimming removed 6 bases at V and 0 bases at J, with 9 bases between. The length of the CDR3 is 14 residues. CDR3 coding DNA: TGTGCCAGCAGACAGGGAGCTAGCAATCAGCCCCAGCATTTT. Residues: CASRQGASNQPQHF.

The chain joins TRBV19 to TRBJ1-5, with 9 positions matching TRBD1. The CDR3 extends over 16 amino acids. The trim removed 7 bases at V and 6 bases at J, leaving 13 bases unmatched. Germline V CDR1 and CDR2: LNHDA, SQIVND (reference sequence). CDR3 amino acids: CASISRGTGRGQPQHF. The CDR3 DNA is TGTGCCAGTATCAGCCGAGGGACAGGGCGAGGTCAGCCCCAGCATTTT.

The rearrangement uses TRBV20-1 and TRBJ2-2; D remains ambiguous. The CDR3 has 15 residues. CDR1 and CDR2 from the germline V gene are DFQATT and SNEGSKA (reference sequence). The V and J ends lost 3 bases and 7 bases respectively, with 18 bases between them. The DNA of the CDR3 is TGCAGTGCTAGGGCACTTGACCAGGTGCTCGGGGAGCTGTTTTTT. Encoded protein: CSARALDQVLGELFF.

Regarding this clonotype: At one of its ends the junction is not consistent with the germline gene, which may arise from a read error. The chain links TRBV5-6 to TRBJ2-1; either TRBD1 or TRBD2 may fit D (5 bases each). The CDR3 length is 15 residues. From germline, CDR1 is SGHDT and CDR2 YYEEEE. Here the CDR3 reads CASSSGDGSYSEQFF. The CDR3 DNA reads as TGTGCCAGCAGCTCCGGGGACGGATCCTACAGTGAGCAGTTCTTC.

This clonotype was recorded at least ten times. V gene TRBV15 combines with J gene TRBJ2-7; D is perhaps TRBD1 (6 bases). Trimming shortened V by 0 bases and J by 10 bases, and 13 bases separated the two germline ends. The CDR3 extends over 13 amino acids. Germline V gene lookup returns CDR1 LNHNV and CDR2 YYDKDF (reference sequence). The CDR3 region has the DNA TGTGCCACCAGCAGAGATGCTGGGGGCCATCAGTACTTC. It translates to CATSRDAGGHQYF.

The V gene is TRBV5-1, the J gene TRBJ1-1, with D possibly being TRBD1 (5 bases). Trimming stripped 2 bases from V and 0 bases from J, with 11 bases between. The V gene's germline CDR1 is SGHRS and CDR2 YFSETQ. This CDR3 is built from 15 residues. The CDR3 loop reads CASSFAGTVNTEAFF. The DNA of the CDR3 is TGCGCCAGCAGCTTCGCTGGGACGGTGAACACTGAAGCTTTCTTT.

This clonotype was found a few times. The V gene is TRBV7-9, the J gene TRBJ1-1; no clear D. This CDR3 is 14 amino acids long. Germline loops: CDR1 SEHNR, CDR2 FQNEAQ (reference sequence). V shed 5 bases and J shed 0 bases, with 10 bases lying between them. CDR3 nucleotides: TGTGCCAGCAGCCCCCGAGACTTGAACACTGAAGCTTTCTTT. Translating it yields CASSPRDLNTEAFF.

This clonotype has at least ten counts. This chain connects TRBV9 to TRBJ1-4; D is ambiguous. This CDR3 has 14 residues. V was clipped by 1 base and J by 0 bases, with 4 bases between them. Germline-derived CDR1 and CDR2 are SGDLS and YYNGEE. CDR3 sequence (DNA): TGTGCCAGCAGCGTAAGAACAACTAATGAAAAACTGTTTTTT. It codes for CASSVRTTNEKLFF.

CDR3 coding DNA: TGTGCCAGCCGAGGTGGGACAGGATATGGCTACACCTTC. Its translation: CASRGGTGYGYTF. V and J are TRBV2 and TRBJ1-2; 8 nucleotides agree with TRBD1. V lost 8 bases, J lost 5 bases, and 7 bases stayed unmatched. Germline CDR1 reads SNHLY; CDR2 reads FYNNEI. The CDR3 is 13 residues long.

The chain is built from TRBV5-5 and TRBJ2-5; the match to TRBD2 covers 7 bases. CDR1 and CDR2 (germline): SGHKS, YYEKEE (reference sequence). Trimming removed 6 bases from V and 7 bases from J; junction bases left unmatched: 15. The CDR3 covers 15 residues. CDR3 DNA sequence: TGTGCCAGCACCGGAGAGGAACCACCGGGGGGGACCCAGTACTTC. Translated, it gives CASTGEEPPGGTQYF.

Comments on this clonotype: Given a much more abundant clone one base away, this may be a read error. The rearrangement joins TRBV5-1 to TRBJ2-5; 9 bases are a match to TRBD2. The CDR3 has 15 residues. V lost 1 base to trimming and J lost 4 bases; unmatched junction nucleotides: 5. The germline CDR1 and CDR2 sequences are SGHRS and YFSETQ. The CDR3 region has the DNA TGCGCCAGCAGCTTGATGGCGGGGGGGCCAGAGACCCAGTACTTC. As protein: CASSLMAGGPETQYF.

V is TRBV10-3 and J is TRBJ2-2, with D tentatively TRBD1 (6 bases). CDR1 and CDR2 from the germline V gene are ENHRY and SYGVKD. The CDR3 length is 17 residues. V shed 6 bases and J shed 13 bases, with 30 bases lying between them. The CDR3 DNA reads TGTGCCATCAGGGCTGAGGAGGAATTCGCGAACACCAGGGGGCTGTTTTTT. Encoded protein: CAIRAEEEFANTRGLFF.

The chain employs TRBV27 and TRBJ1-5; D remains unclear. The CDR3 is made up of 15 amino acids. Germline V gene lookup returns CDR1 MNHEY and CDR2 SMNVEV (reference sequence). Trimming cost V 7 bases and J 4 bases, with 17 bases left between them. The CDR3 sequence: CASKYRSDRNQPQHF. In DNA, the CDR3 is TGTGCCAGCAAGTATCGATCGGATCGAAATCAGCCCCAGCATTTT.